One T cell receptor beta chain is described in this entry. The Seattle patients joined while their infection was active and were tracked longitudinally afterward. Germline CDR1 reads LNHNV; CDR2 reads YYDKDF (reference sequence). The ends lost 5 bases at V and 11 bases at J; junction bases unmatched: 12. The CDR3 runs to 14 residues. The sample originates from a study of blood T cell repertoires in COVID-19. The overall study: Samples came from the United States, Italy and Spain, spanning acute and convalescent COVID-19. In each case, the material was cDNA or gDNA derived from T cells, B-cell-depleted T cells, or PBMCs.

Here immunoSEQ multiplex PCR was the method, and the copy in TCRdb shows in-frame clones only, minus some. The data show roughly 150,000 clones, with 85% seen just once and approximately 8.1% held by the top ten. The chain employs TRBV15 and TRBJ2-7, with 10 bases aligning to TRBD2. The sequencing sample was made of peripheral blood. The sequence was collected from a woman aged 80 or over with COVID-19, enrolled during active disease. The CDR3 DNA is TGTGCCACCAGCTCGTCTAGCGGGGGAGGAAGAGAGTACTTC. Translating it yields CATSSSSGGGREYF.